The next 5 T cell receptor beta chains were all read from a single sample in a study of T cells in tumors after PD-1 blockade. TCRdb's copy holds only in-frame clones and misses some; the assay was immunoSEQ multiplex PCR. The sample lists over 60,000 clones; about 74% were seen once. This specimen consisted of PBMCs, obtained after anti-PD-1 treatment. Source of these receptors: a human donor with basal cell carcinoma.

The chain employs TRBV28 and TRBJ2-1; 7 nucleotides line up with TRBD2. V gave up 4 bases and J gave up 9 bases; unmatched junction bases: 9. The CDR3 runs 14 residues. From germline, CDR1 is MDHEN and CDR2 SYDVKM. CDR3 sequence reads: CASSSPVPGGEQFF. The CDR3 DNA follows: TGTGCCAGCAGTTCTCCGGTCCCGGGGGGTGAGCAGTTCTTC.

V gene TRBV12-3 or TRBV12-4 combines with J gene TRBJ2-2, with TRBD1 matching 7 bases. The CDR3 is 13 residues long. The J segment lost 4 bases and the V segment lost 5 bases, leaving 1 base of the junction unmatched. In DNA form, the CDR3 reads TGTGCCAGCAGTCGGACAGGCACCGGGGAGCTGTTTTTT. This gives the protein CASSRTGTGELFF.

The gene calls are TRBV3-1 (or the pseudogene TRBV3-2) and TRBJ2-1; D is possibly TRBD2 (6 bases). The CDR3 contains 13 residues. Germline CDR1 LGHDT, CDR2 YNNKEL (reference sequence). The V gene lost 1 base and the J gene lost 8 bases, with 9 bases spanning the gap. The CDR3 loop reads CASSQGLGDEQFF. The CDR3 coding sequence is TGTGCCAGCAGCCAAGGACTAGGGGATGAGCAGTTCTTC.

The V and J genes are TRBV7-2 and TRBJ2-5; TRBD2 matches 8 bases. Germline CDR1 is SGHTA and CDR2 is FQGNSA. CDR3 length: 14 amino acids. V was pared by 4 bases and J by 4 bases, with 5 bases of the junction left unmatched. CDR3: CASSSGGGLETQYF. CDR3 DNA sequence: TGTGCCAGCAGCTCGGGGGGGGGTCTAGAGACCCAGTACTTC. The complete variable domain, with remaining parts taken from reference TRBV7-2 and TRBJ2-5, reads GAGVSQSPSNKVTEKGKDVELRCDPISGHTALYWYRQSLGQGLEFLIYFQGNSAPDKSGLPSDRFSAERTGGSVSTLTIQRTQQEDSAVYLCASSSGGGLETQYFGPGTRLLVL.

The gene calls are TRBV18 and TRBJ1-3; TRBD1 matches 8 bases. The V gene's germline CDR1 is KGHSH and CDR2 LQKENI. J gave up 4 bases and V 3 bases, and 5 bases lay outside the gene matches. There are 15 residues in the CDR3. The CDR3 coding sequence is TGTGCCAGCTCACCGGGACAGGTTCTAGGAAACACCATATATTTT. Encoded protein: CASSPGQVLGNTIYF.